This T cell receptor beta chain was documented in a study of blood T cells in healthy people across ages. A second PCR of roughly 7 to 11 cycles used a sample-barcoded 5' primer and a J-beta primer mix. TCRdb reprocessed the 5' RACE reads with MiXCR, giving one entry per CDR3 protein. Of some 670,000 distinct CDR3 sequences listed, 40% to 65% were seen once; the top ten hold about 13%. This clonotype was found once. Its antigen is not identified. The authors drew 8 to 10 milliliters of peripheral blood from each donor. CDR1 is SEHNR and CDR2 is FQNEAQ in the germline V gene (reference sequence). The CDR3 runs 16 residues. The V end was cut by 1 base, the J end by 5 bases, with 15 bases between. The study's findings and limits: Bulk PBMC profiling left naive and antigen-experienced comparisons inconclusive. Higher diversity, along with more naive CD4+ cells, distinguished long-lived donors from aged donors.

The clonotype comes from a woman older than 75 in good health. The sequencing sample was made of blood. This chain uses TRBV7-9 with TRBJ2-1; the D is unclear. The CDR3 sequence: CASSLGGQVIHNEQFF. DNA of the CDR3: TGTGCCAGCAGCTTAGGCGGTCAGGTTATACACAATGAGCAGTTCTTC.